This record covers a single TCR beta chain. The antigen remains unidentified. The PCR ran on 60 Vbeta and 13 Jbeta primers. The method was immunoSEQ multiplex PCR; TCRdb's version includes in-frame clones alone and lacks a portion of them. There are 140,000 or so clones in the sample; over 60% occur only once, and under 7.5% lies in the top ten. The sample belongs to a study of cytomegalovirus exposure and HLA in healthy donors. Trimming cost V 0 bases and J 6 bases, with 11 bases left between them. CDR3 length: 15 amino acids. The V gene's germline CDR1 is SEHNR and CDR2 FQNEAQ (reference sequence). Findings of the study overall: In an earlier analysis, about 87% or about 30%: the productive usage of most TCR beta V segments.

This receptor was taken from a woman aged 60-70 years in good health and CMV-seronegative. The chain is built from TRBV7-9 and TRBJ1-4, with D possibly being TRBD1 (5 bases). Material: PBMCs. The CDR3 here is CASSLALGEHEKLFF. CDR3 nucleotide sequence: TGTGCCAGCAGCTTAGCGCTAGGGGAACATGAAAAACTGTTTTTT.